The 18 T cell receptor beta chains presented below share a single source sample, sequenced in a study of blood T cells in healthy people across ages. Using a J-beta primer mix together with a sample-barcoded 5' primer, a second PCR was run for roughly 7 to 11 cycles. TCRdb reanalysed the 5' RACE reads using MiXCR and keeps one entry per CDR3 protein. The table has approximately 670,000 distinct CDR3 sequences, 40% to 50% seen once. Sequenced: blood. Receptor source: a man older than 75 in good health.

This rearrangement joins TRBV5-1 to TRBJ1-1; no clear D. V lost 0 bases, J lost 0 bases, and 6 bases lay in between. This CDR3 comprises 14 residues. Germline CDR1 is SGHRS and CDR2 is YFSETQ. CDR3 sequence: CASSLEDLNTEAFF. The CDR3 bases are TGCGCCAGCAGCTTGGAAGACCTGAACACTGAAGCTTTCTTT.

Ten or more counts support this clonotype. V gene TRBV10-3 combines with J gene TRBJ2-7; no clear D gene. The CDR3 has 13 residues. V dropped 0 bases and J dropped 2 bases, with 5 bases sitting between them. Germline lookup yields CDR1 ENHRY and CDR2 SYGVKD. CDR3 coding DNA: TGTGCCATCAGTGAGTCGGGAACCTACGAGCAGTACTTC. Translation: CAISESGTYEQYF.

This clonotype appeared once. The rearrangement uses TRBV6-5 and TRBJ2-5; 8 positions match TRBD2. The J call is doubtful: the DNA matches TRBJ2-7 better. Germline V gives CDR1 MNHEY, CDR2 SVGAGI. The CDR3 loop spans 13 amino acids. The DNA for the CDR3 is TGTGCCAGCAGACTAGCGGAGACCGCCGAGCAGTACTTC. Amino acids: CASRLAETAEQYF.

Points on this clonotype: A read error may produce the germline difference seen at one junction end. V usage is TRBV4-3 and J usage is TRBJ2-3; D remains ambiguous. The CDR3 is made up of 15 amino acids. Germline V gives CDR1 LGHNA, CDR2 YSLEER. The DNA of the CDR3 is TGCGCCAGCAACCAAGTTTTGAGTTCCACAGATACGCAGTATTTT. Amino acids: CASNQVLSSTDTQYF.

The V gene is TRBV6-5, the J gene TRBJ1-6; D gene unclear. The length of the CDR3 is 13 residues. V gave up 4 bases and J gave up 9 bases, with 10 bases separating them. Germline loops: CDR1 MNHEY, CDR2 SVGAGI. CDR3 loop: CASSLVRASPLHF. For the CDR3, the DNA is TGTGCCAGCAGTTTGGTCCGGGCTTCACCCCTCCACTTT.

This clonotype was seen a handful of times. This rearrangement joins TRBV25-1 to TRBJ1-2, with no clear D. Germline V gene lookup returns CDR1 MGHDK and CDR2 SYGVNS. CDR3 length: 14 amino acids. V was clipped by 2 bases and J by 7 bases, with 14 bases between them. The CDR3 reads CASSEGWGSLGYTF. CDR3 in DNA: TGTGCCAGCAGTGAAGGATGGGGATCTCTTGGCTACACCTTC.

V is TRBV27 and J is TRBJ2-1, with a possible D match to TRBD2 (6 bases). V gave up 2 bases and J gave up 7 bases, with 18 bases separating them. Germline V gives CDR1 MNHEY, CDR2 SMNVEV (reference sequence). The CDR3 is 16 residues long. This chain's CDR3 is CASSLIVGREGNEQFF. For the CDR3, the DNA is TGTGCCAGCAGTTTAATTGTCGGGAGAGAAGGGAATGAGCAGTTCTTC.

This clonotype showed up just a few times. Here the CDR3 reads CASSQDQQGREQYF. Written as DNA, the CDR3 is TGTGCCAGCAGCCAAGATCAGCAGGGTCGCGAGCAGTACTTC. The chain employs TRBV3-1 and TRBJ2-4; D is perhaps TRBD1 (5 bases). Matching the DNA end better, TRBJ2-7 makes the J call doubtful. From germline, CDR1 is LGHDT and CDR2 YNNKEL (reference sequence). The CDR3 contains 14 residues.

This clonotype appeared a few times. The junction departs from germline at one end; a sequencing error may be responsible. The rearrangement joins TRBV29-1 to TRBJ1-4; tentative D call: TRBD1 (6 bases). The germline V gene encodes CDR1 SQVTM and CDR2 ANQGSEA. The CDR3 has 14 amino acids. The CDR3 nucleotides are TGCAGCGTTAAAGATGACAGGTCAAGTGAAAAACTGTTTTTT. It encodes CSVKDDRSSEKLFF.

This clonotype was observed once. The chain recombines TRBV20-1 with TRBJ1-2, with D perhaps TRBD1 (6 bases). Germline V lookup: CDR1 DFQATT, CDR2 SNEGSKA (reference sequence). The germline V and J ends were trimmed by 4 bases and 6 bases, with 12 bases remaining between them. This CDR3 is built from 12 residues. This CDR3 is CSATGGLDGYTF. The CDR3 region has the DNA TGCAGTGCTACCGGGGGCTTGGATGGCTACACCTTC.

This clonotype occurred a few times. The V gene is TRBV5-1, the J gene TRBJ2-5; 9 bases are shared with TRBD1. The V segment lost 3 bases and the J segment 5 bases; nucleotides outside the gene matches: 5. CDR1 is SGHRS and CDR2 is YFSETQ in the germline V gene. CDR3 length equals 14 residues. The CDR3 DNA follows: TGCGCCAGCAGCTCGGGACAGGGTTTCGAGACCCAGTACTTC. Residues: CASSSGQGFETQYF.

The chain combines TRBV2 with TRBJ1-2; weak D call: TRBD1 (5 bases). Trimming removed 3 bases at V and 7 bases at J, with 15 bases between. CDR1 is SNHLY and CDR2 is FYNNEI in the germline V gene. The CDR3 has 14 residues. This CDR3 reads CASSENGGLRGYTF. The CDR3 region has the DNA TGTGCCAGCAGTGAGAATGGGGGACTTCGTGGCTACACCTTC.

V and J are TRBV7-8 and TRBJ2-3, with 8 nucleotides matching TRBD2. Germline lookup yields CDR1 SGHVS and CDR2 FQNEAQ. V was clipped by 1 base and J by 4 bases; unmatched bases: 7. The CDR3 totals 16 residues. CDR3 region: CASSLVGGGTADTQYF. The CDR3 DNA reads as TGTGCCAGCAGCTTAGTTGGCGGGGGGACCGCAGATACGCAGTATTTT.

This rearrangement joins TRBV20-1 to TRBJ1-6; 8 positions agree with TRBD1. The germline V gene has CDR1 DFQATT and CDR2 SNEGSKA (reference sequence). This CDR3 region has 14 residues. Trimming at V came to 3 bases and at J to 9 bases, leaving 7 bases not matched to a gene. The CDR3 bases are TGCAGTGCTAGGAAGGGACAGGCTTCTTCACCCCTCCACTTT. This gives the protein CSARKGQASSPLHF.

The chain couples TRBV5-1 to TRBJ2-7; tentative D call: TRBD2 (6 bases). Trimming cost V 1 base and J 2 bases, with 10 bases left between them. Germline CDR1 reads SGHRS; CDR2 reads YFSETQ. This CDR3 has 14 residues. The CDR3 protein is CASSLRGTAYEQYF. CDR3 nucleotides: TGCGCCAGCAGCTTGCGCGGGACGGCCTACGAGCAGTACTTC.

The chain joins TRBV10-1 to TRBJ2-1; D is undetermined. Germline values: CDR1 WNHNN, CDR2 SYGVQD (reference sequence). Trimming removed 1 base from V and 1 base from J, with 5 bases in between. The CDR3 runs to 14 residues. In nucleotides, the CDR3 is TGCGCCAGCAGTGAGTTCGGTTCCTACAATGAGCAGTTCTTC. Translating gives CASSEFGSYNEQFF.

This clonotype has at least ten counts. The rearrangement uses TRBV5-5 and TRBJ2-7; a weak D match, TRBD1 (6 bases). V lost 0 bases and J 4 bases, leaving 8 bases between the germline ends. Germline loops: CDR1 SGHKS, CDR2 YYEKEE (reference sequence). There are 13 residues in the CDR3. The CDR3 coding sequence is TGTGCCAGCAGCTTGGGGACAGTTTACGAGCAGTACTTC. Translated, it gives CASSLGTVYEQYF.

The table lists this clonotype with a few counts. The chain links TRBV12-3 or TRBV12-4 to TRBJ2-3; TRBD2 matches at 8 bases. This CDR3 has 14 residues. V dropped 7 bases and J dropped 1; count of bases not matched to a gene: 4. CDR3 in amino acids: CASNPTSGTDTQYF. The CDR3 region has the DNA TGTGCCAGCAATCCGACTAGCGGCACAGATACGCAGTATTTT.